This T cell receptor beta chain was found in a study of cytomegalovirus exposure and HLA in healthy donors (dated by TCRdb to about 2017). The study in broad terms: An earlier analysis of fewer than 750 of the donors reported over 250 Gb of sequence data and around 100 million unique TCR beta sequences obtained from around 190 million T cells. A separate validation cohort of approximately 130 different subjects was used in addition to the approximately 700-subject first cohort. Around 320 gigabases of sequencing data and tens of millions of unique TCR sequences were included in an early release covering roughly 600 HLA-typed donors. A later genetic analysis took genome-wide SNP genotypes for about 65% of the 666 donors and used that subset as a discovery cohort. The study combined high-throughput TCR immunosequencing, statistical association of individual TCRs with disease status, and machine learning to predict cytomegalovirus infection status. Typing coverage differed by locus: A, B, C, DRB1 and DQB1 were typed in roughly 620-630 donors, DQA1 in 522, DPA1 in approximately 610, and DPB1 in around 490. In a later analysis, previously published TCR beta repertoires from roughly 710 donors were re-analyzed and high-resolution HLA genotyping was added so that TCR occurrence patterns could be studied. Because of strong linkage in the cohort, 5 or 6 DR-DQ haplotypes were treated as single units for association and clustering. The genetic ancestry cluster associated with self-reported Caucasian donors included 65% to 90% of the 300 to 450 genotyped donors. Class I and class II HLA loci were covered by the typing at four-digit resolution. The T cell repertoires of around 730 subjects were profiled by immunosequencing and related to cytomegalovirus serostatus. An earlier analysis of a few hundred of the donors applied high-throughput TCR beta sequencing to assess whether each TCR beta V gene segment acted as functional or pseudogenic. Rather than drawing on any new phenotypic data, the later analysis identified candidate immune exposures from TCR beta sequences and the way those sequences occurred across donors. The study aimed to test whether signatures of past pathogen exposure could be identified by cataloging public T cell receptors. Across about 370 genotyped donors of the cohort, an average of roughly 250,000 unique TCR beta nucleotide sequences per donor were sequenced, and 15% to 20% of those sequences were non-productive. Every discovery cohort repertoire had been produced on one sequencing platform. Donor age, sex, ethnicity and CMV serostatus were collected together with the repertoire data. Summary of the overall study and its limitations: Most TCR sequences were seen in very few donors, while some public TCRs were found in many individuals. A later analysis associated about 17,000 TCR beta sequences with specific HLA alleles at a false discovery rate of 0.05. Sequencing depth was assumed to be roughly uniform across donors in the presence/absence analyses, though that assumption may not hold. The 87-base-pair reads could not distinguish some IMGT-functional V segments, including TRBV6-2 and TRBV6-3, so those segments were excluded. In a later genetic analysis, a missense DCLRE1C variant was associated with V-gene and J-gene trimming of TCR beta chains, and the association was replicated in an independent cohort. This cohort had only TCR beta chains sequenced, and the lack of alpha or paired-chain data limited which features could be detected. Compared with the 666-donor mean, donors in an Asian-associated ancestry cluster had fewer N-insertions in productive TCRs, according to a later genetic analysis. In a later analysis, HLA-associated TCR beta chains showed more clonal expansion and lower generation probabilities than non-associated chains that were equally common. A total of fewer than 200 TCR beta chains were listed by the study as associated with cytomegalovirus. The sequencing pipeline was judged likely to have produced a cluster of highly shared sequence variants as a technical artifact. In a later analysis, several top co-occurrence clusters were reported to appear linked to parvovirus B19, influenza, CMV and Epstein-Barr virus. In a later analysis, TCR association rates were found to vary across HLA loci, with the most associated TCRs seen for DRB1 alleles and the fewest for HLA-C alleles. Because counts were too low, more than 15 rarely observed V segments, including chromosome 9 orphons, were excluded from the earlier analysis of 587 of the donors. In both the original and validation cohorts, the classifier was reported to diagnose cytomegalovirus status with high specificity and sensitivity. According to the authors, the approach could potentially be generalized to other disease states and immunological phenotypes. Strong co-occurrence of HLA alleles, especially DR and DQ, made assigning TCR associations to individual alleles difficult. A further reported finding was that TCR beta sequences accurately predicted the HLA-A and HLA-B alleles for most subjects in the first cohort. The only immune exposure information available for the cohort was CMV serostatus. According to a later analysis, most CMV-associated TCR beta chains appeared to be HLA-restricted, and the HLA associations seemed to be driven largely by CMV exposure. In vitro tests confirmed that a few of the cytomegalovirus-associated TCR beta chains recognize cytomegalovirus antigens. Because HLA typing was unavailable for some donors at each locus, only the typed subset was used in association tests. Correlated functional status among segregating V segments might be attributable to linkage disequilibrium, but an unknown experimental factor could not be ruled out. In an earlier analysis of some 500 of the donors, most TCR beta V segments were observed in productive rearrangements about 87% or about 30% of the time, broadly matching IMGT annotations.

Turning to this clone: Its antigen remains unidentified. Base qualities are not recorded, but no much larger clone differs from it by a single base.

Library construction relied on the immunoSEQ multiplex PCR assay. A mixture of 60 forward primers for TCR Vbeta segments and 13 reverse primers for TCR Jbeta segments was used in the multiplex PCR. A multiplex PCR assay on genomic DNA amplified the CDR3 region of rearranged TCR beta genes. The amplified TCR beta libraries were sequenced on the Illumina HiSeq System as 87-base-pair reads. The original methods were these. A later analysis counted some 74 million unique TCR beta chains across the 640 or so repertoires, and some 11 million of these chains were shared by at least two donors. A nearest-neighbor algorithm error-corrected the raw reads and collapsed the reads into unique sequences, merging closely related sequences to remove PCR and sequencing errors. Alignment of CDR3 sequences to IMGT reference sequences was used to assign V, D and J gene segments. For a sequence to be retained, at least a six-nucleotide match to both a V gene segment and a J gene segment was required. Rearrangements were classified as productive when the CDR3 lacked stop codons and remained in frame with V and J, and all other rearrangements were classified as non-productive. CDR3 was defined according to IMGT convention as the region running from the second conserved V-encoded cysteine to the conserved J-encoded phenylalanine. Sequences without an unambiguous match to a single V gene segment were excluded from the earlier analysis of 500 to 700 of the donors. In an earlier analysis of a few hundred of the donors, V segments were called functional above 56.7% productive rearrangements and were called segregating when the between-donor standard deviation exceeded 5%. A statistical classification framework was built for diagnosing cytomegalovirus status from the catalog of TCR beta chain sequences. In a later analysis, V and J genes were assigned by comparing TCR nucleotide sequences against IMGT/GENE-DB human TR gene sequences. Using the TCRdist pipeline, a later analysis assigned CDR3 sequences along with most-parsimonious VDJ recombination scenarios. A later analysis defined each TCR beta chain by its CDR3 amino acid sequence plus V-gene family, and excluded reads lacking a unique V-gene family. As a way to deal with suspected cross-contamination and a sequencing artifact, a later analysis dropped approximately 570 nucleotide sequences that were highly shared and had low generation probability. In a later analysis, a clonal expansion index was calculated for each public chain from normalized within-repertoire ranks of inferred template counts. A later analysis computed generation probabilities with a VDJ recombination model fitted to out-of-frame rearrangements, and checked the results against IGoR. A later analysis scored TCR-TCR, TCR-HLA and TCR-CMV co-occurrence with hypergeometric tests, applying a repertoire-size bias correction to TCR pairs. A later analysis estimated false discovery rates by permuting HLA or CMV assignments 20 times. In a later analysis, co-occurring TCRs were grouped using DBSCAN, and TCRdist sequence similarity was added for clustering within HLA-allele-positive subsets. Repertoires with fewer than 30,000 or more than 120,000 public chains, plus five repertoires with anomalous nucleotide sharing, were excluded from co-occurrence clustering. TCRdb limited this immuneACCESS table to in-frame rearrangements with V and J called. A share of clones is missing; checked studies link under half to unresolved V genes, and the rest is unexplained. V and J calls and clone size are given by that table; D and trimming were obtained from the DNA. Recorded for this sample are about 190,000 clones; about 86% of them occurred a single time. The top ten hold 2.1% of the sample.

The cohort consisted of some 670 healthy bone marrow donors. At the time of sampling, all cohort members were nominally healthy, though unrecorded immune exposures were likely present. The donor was CMV seropositive and belonged to the group of some 290 seropositive cohort members. A peripheral blood sample was collected from each donor, and TCR beta sequencing was performed on peripheral blood mononuclear cells. Genomic DNA extraction from the blood cell samples was performed with the Qiagen DNeasy Blood Extraction Kit. V trim: 0 bases; J trim: 7 bases; unmatched bases: 10. The CDR3 starts with the cysteine, ends with the phenylalanine, and has 17 residues. Only the CDR3 part of the read is kept: 51 bases, read in frame from the first base. As encoded in the germline V gene, CDR1 is SGHTA while CDR2 is FQGNSA.

The sequence derives from a woman aged 18-29 years in good health and CMV-seropositive. Sample: PBMCs. This chain is built from TRBV7-2 and TRBJ2-2, with 8 junctional bases fitting TRBD1. The CDR3 region reads CASSLAPVAGGFGELFF. The DNA reads TGTGCCAGCAGCTTAGCTCCCGTGGCAGGGGGCTTCGGGGAGCTGTTTTTT.